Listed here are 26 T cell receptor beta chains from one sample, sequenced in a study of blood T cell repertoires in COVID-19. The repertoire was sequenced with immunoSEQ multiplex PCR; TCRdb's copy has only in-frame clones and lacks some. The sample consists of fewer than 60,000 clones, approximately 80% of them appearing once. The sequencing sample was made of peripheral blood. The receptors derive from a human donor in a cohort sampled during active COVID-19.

CDR3: CATSTGTGSQHF. The DNA for the CDR3 is TGTGCCACCAGCACGGGGACAGGTAGCCAGCATTTT. The chain has TRBV15 and TRBJ1-5, with 8 bases lining up with TRBD1. The germline CDR1 and CDR2 sequences are LNHNV and YYDKDF (reference sequence). V lost 4 bases, J lost 12 bases, and 5 bases stayed unmatched. The CDR3 sequence is 12 residues long.

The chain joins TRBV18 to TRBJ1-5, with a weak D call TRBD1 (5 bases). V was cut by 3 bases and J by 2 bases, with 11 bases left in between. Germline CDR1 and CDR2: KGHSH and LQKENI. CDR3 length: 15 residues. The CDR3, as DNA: TGTGCCAGCTCACCGGGGGGGTTGGGCAATCAGCCCCAGCATTTT. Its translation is CASSPGGLGNQPQHF.

The CDR3 reads CAWSDPWLAGEGNEQFF. The CDR3, as DNA: TGTGCCTGGAGTGACCCTTGGCTAGCGGGAGAGGGGAATGAGCAGTTCTTC. The genes are TRBV30 and TRBJ2-1; TRBD2 agrees at 10 bases. The germline V gene has CDR1 GTSNPN and CDR2 SVGIG (reference sequence). Losses at the gene ends were 1 base for V and 7 bases for J; bases not matched to a gene: 13. This CDR3 comprises 17 residues.

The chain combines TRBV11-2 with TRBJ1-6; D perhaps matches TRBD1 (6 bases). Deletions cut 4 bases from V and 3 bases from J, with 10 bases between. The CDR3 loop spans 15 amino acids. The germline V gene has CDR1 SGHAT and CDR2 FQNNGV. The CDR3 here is CASSSGHNYNSPLHF. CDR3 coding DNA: TGTGCCAGCAGCTCGGGACACAACTATAATTCACCCCTCCACTTT.

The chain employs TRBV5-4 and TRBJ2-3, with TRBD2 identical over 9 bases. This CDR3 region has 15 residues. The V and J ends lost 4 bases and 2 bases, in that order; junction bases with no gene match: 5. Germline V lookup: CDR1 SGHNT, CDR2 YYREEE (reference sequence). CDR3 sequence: CASSLAGFATDTQYF. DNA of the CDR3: TGTGCCAGCAGCCTAGCGGGGTTCGCCACAGATACGCAGTATTTT.

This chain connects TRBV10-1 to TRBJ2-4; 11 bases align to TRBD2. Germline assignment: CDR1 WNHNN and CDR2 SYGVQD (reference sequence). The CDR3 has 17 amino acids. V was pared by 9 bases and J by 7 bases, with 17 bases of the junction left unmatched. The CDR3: CARSPPITSGSWNIQYF. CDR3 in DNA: TGCGCCAGGAGTCCCCCCATTACTAGCGGGAGCTGGAACATTCAGTACTTC.

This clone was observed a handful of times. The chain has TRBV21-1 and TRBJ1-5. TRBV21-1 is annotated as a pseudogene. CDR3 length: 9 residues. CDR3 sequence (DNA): TGTAGAGCCAATCAGCCCCAGCATTTT. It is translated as CRANQPQHF.

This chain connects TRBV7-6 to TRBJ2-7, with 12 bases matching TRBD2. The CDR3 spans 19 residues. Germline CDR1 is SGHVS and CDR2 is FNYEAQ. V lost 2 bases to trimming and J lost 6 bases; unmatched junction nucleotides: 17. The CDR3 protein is CASSLTTGTSGPSALEQYF. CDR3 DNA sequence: TGTGCCAGCAGCTTAACTACCGGGACTAGCGGGCCGTCGGCTCTCGAGCAGTACTTC.

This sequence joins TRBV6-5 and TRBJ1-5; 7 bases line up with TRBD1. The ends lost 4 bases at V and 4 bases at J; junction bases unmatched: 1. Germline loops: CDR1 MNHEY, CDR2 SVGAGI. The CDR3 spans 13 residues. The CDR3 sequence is CASSSRGNQPQHF. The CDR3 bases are TGTGCCAGCAGTTCCAGGGGGAATCAGCCCCAGCATTTT.

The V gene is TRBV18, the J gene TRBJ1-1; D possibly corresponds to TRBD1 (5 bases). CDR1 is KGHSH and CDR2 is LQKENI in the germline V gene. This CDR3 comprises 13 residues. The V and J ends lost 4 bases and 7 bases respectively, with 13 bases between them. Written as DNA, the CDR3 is TGTGCCAGCTCACACTCGGACAAAGTTGAAGCTTTCTTT. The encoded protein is CASSHSDKVEAFF.

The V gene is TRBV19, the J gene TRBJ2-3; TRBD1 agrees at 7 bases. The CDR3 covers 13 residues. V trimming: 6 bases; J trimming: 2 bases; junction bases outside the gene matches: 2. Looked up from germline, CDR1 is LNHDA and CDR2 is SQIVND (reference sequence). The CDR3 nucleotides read TGTGCCAGTAGCGGACAGGCCACAGATACGCAGTATTTT. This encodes CASSGQATDTQYF.

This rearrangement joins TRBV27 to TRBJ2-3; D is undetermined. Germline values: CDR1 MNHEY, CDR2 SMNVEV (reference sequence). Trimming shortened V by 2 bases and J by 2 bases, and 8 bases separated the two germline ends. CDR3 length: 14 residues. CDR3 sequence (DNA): TGTGCCAGCAGTTTAGGGCAGAACACAGATACGCAGTATTTT. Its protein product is CASSLGQNTDTQYF.

DNA for the CDR3: TGTGCCAGCTCACCACCTGGGACAGGGGATGGAAACACCATATATTTT. Translated: CASSPPGTGDGNTIYF. This chain links TRBV18 with TRBJ1-3; 10 bases match TRBD1. The CDR3 is made up of 16 amino acids. The germline gives CDR1 KGHSH, CDR2 LQKENI. V was clipped by 0 bases and J by 3 bases; unmatched bases: 2.

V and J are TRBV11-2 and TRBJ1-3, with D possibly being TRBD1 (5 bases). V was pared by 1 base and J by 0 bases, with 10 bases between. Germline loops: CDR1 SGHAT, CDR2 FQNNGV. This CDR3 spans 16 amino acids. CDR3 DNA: TGTGCCAGCAGCTTAGGACAGCGAGCCTCTGGAAACACCATATATTTT. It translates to CASSLGQRASGNTIYF.

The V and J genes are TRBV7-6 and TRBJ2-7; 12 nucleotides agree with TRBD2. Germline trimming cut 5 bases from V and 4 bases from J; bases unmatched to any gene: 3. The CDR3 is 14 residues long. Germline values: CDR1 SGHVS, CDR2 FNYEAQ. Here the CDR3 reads CASSLLAGGYEQYF. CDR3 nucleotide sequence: TGTGCCAGCAGCCTACTAGCGGGAGGATACGAGCAGTACTTC. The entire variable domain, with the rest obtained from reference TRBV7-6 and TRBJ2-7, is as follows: GAGVSQSPRYKVTKRGQDVALRCDPISGHVSLYWYRQALGQGPEFLTYFNYEAQQDKSGLPNDRFSAERPEGSISTLTIQRTEQRDSAMYRCASSLLAGGYEQYFGPGTRLTVT.

CDR3 region: CAISTGTGYNEQFF. For the CDR3, the DNA is TGTGCCATCAGTACCGGGACAGGGTACAATGAGCAGTTCTTC. The chain joins TRBV10-3 to TRBJ2-1, with 9 bases fitting TRBD1. There are 14 residues in the CDR3. The V gene end was trimmed by 5 bases and the J gene end by 4 bases; junction bases not matched to a gene: 3. CDR1 and CDR2 from the germline V gene are ENHRY and SYGVKD.

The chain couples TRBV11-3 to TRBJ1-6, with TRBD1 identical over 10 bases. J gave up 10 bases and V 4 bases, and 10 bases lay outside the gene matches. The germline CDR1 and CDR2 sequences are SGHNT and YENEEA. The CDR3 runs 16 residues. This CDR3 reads CASSSPGQGNGSPLHF. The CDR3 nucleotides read TGTGCCAGCAGCTCTCCGGGACAGGGGAATGGGTCACCCCTCCACTTT.

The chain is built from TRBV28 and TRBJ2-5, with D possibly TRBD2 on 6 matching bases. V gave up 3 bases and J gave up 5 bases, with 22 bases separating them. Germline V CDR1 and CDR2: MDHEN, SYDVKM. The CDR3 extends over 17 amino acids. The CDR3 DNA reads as TGTGCCAGCAGTTTGCGGGGAACAATGCTGGGCAAGGAGACCCAGTACTTC. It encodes CASSLRGTMLGKETQYF.

The CDR3 region is CASSQDFRSSYNEQFF. The DNA for the CDR3 is TGCGCCAGCAGCCAAGATTTCCGGAGCTCCTACAATGAGCAGTTCTTC. The chain uses TRBV4-3 and TRBJ2-1; D unresolved. The CDR3 consists of 16 residues. The germline CDR1 and CDR2 sequences are LGHNA and YSLEER. V shed 0 bases and J shed 0 bases, with 9 bases lying between them.

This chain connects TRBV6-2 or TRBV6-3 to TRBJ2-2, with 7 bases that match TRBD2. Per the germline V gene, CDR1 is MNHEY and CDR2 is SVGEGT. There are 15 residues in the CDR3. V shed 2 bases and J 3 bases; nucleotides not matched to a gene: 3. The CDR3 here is CASSYRDYYTGELFF. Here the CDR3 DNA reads TGTGCCAGCAGTTACCGGGACTATTACACCGGGGAGCTGTTTTTT.

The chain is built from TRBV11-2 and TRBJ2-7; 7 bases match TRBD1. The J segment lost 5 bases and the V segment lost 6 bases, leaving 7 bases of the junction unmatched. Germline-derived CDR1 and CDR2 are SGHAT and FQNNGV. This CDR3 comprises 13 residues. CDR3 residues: CASRRTGFDEQYF. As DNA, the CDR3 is TGTGCCAGCAGACGGACAGGATTTGACGAGCAGTACTTC.

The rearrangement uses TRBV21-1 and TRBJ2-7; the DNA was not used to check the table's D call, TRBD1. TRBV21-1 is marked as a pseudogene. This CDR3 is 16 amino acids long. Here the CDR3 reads CASSKGRTGRSYEQYF. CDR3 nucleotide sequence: TGTGCCAGCAGCAAAGGCCGGACAGGGCGCTCCTACGAGCAGTACTTC.

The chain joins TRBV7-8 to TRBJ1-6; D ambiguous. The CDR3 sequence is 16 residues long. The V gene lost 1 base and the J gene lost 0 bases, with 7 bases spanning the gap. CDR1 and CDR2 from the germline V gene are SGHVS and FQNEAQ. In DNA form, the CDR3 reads TGTGCCAGCAGCTTAGTGGGCAGCTCCTATAATTCACCCCTCCACTTT. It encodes CASSLVGSSYNSPLHF.

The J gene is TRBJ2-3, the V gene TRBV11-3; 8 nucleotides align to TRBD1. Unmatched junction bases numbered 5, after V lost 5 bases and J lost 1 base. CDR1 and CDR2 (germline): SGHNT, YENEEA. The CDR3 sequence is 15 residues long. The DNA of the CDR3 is TGTGCCAGCAGCCTCCAGGGGGCGGGCACAGATACGCAGTATTTT. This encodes CASSLQGAGTDTQYF.

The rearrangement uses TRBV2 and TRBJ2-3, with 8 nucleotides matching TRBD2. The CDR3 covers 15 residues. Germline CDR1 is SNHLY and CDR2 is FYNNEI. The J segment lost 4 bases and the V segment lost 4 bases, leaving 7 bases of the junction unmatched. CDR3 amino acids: CASSGTSKSPDTQYF. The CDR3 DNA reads TGTGCCAGCAGTGGGACTAGCAAGTCCCCAGATACGCAGTATTTT.

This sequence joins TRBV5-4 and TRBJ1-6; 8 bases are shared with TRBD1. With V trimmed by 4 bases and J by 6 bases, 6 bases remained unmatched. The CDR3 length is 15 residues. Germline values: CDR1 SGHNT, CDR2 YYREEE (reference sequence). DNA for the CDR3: TGTGCCAGCAGCCTTGGACAGGGAACTAATTCACCCCTCCACTTT. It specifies CASSLGQGTNSPLHF.